This T cell receptor beta chain is drawn from a study of shared clonotypes between healthy human individuals. CDR3 length: 14 residues. Trimming removed 4 bases from V and 5 bases from J, with 16 bases in between. Germline CDR1 and CDR2: SGHTS and YDEGEE. Overall study findings and caveats: Four donors showed sharing of about 4.7% of naive CD4 clonotypes. The represented genetic and exposure-history diversity was limited by the small number of donors.

A note on this clone: Its antigen remains unidentified.

Repertoires were generated with immunoSEQ multiplex PCR, while TCRdb's copy carries only in-frame clones and drops some. The sample has 2,500,000 or so clones, roughly 92% seen once; the top ten hold about 0.41%. The sequenced sample consisted of naive CD4+ T cells from PBMCs. Indicated subset: CD45RA+ positively selected. The chain has TRBV5-8 and TRBJ2-7, with a weak D call TRBD2 (5 bases). The clonotype originates from a man aged 18 to 30 in good health. Some clones in this sample may be carry-over from other donors' samples. The CDR3 sequence is CASSPEVYGNEQYF. The CDR3 nucleotides read TGTGCCAGCAGCCCGGAGGTGTACGGGAACGAGCAGTACTTC.